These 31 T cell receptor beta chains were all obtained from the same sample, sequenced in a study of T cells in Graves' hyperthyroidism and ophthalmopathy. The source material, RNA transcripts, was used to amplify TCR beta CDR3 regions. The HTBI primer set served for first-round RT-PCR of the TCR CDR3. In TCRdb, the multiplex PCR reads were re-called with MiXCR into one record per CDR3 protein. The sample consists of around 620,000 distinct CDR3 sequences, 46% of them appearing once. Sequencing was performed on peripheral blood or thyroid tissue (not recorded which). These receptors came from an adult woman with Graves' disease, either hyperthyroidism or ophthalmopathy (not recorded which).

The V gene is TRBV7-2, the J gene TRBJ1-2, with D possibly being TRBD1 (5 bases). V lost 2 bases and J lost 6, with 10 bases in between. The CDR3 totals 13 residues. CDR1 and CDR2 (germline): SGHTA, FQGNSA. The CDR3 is CASSLTRGNGYTF. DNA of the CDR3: TGTGCCAGCAGCTTAACGCGGGGGAATGGCTACACCTTC.

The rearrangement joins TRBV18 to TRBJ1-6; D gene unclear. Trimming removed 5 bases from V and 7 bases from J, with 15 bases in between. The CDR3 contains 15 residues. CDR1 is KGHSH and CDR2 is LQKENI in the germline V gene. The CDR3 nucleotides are TGTGCCAGCTCAGCCGGTCAAGCCCCCAATTCACCCCTCCACTTT. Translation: CASSAGQAPNSPLHF.

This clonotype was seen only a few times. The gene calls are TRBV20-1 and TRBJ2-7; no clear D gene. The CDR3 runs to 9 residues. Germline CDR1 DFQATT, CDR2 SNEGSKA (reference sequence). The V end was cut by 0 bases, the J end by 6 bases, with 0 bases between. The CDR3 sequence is CSARDEQYF. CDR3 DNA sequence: TGCAGTGCTAGAGACGAGCAGTACTTC.

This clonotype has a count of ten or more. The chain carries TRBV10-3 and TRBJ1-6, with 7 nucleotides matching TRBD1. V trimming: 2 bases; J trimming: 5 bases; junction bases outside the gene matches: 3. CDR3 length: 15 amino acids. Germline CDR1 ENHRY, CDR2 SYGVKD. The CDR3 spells CAISEGTVNNSPLHF. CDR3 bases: TGTGCCATCAGTGAGGGGACAGTCAATAATTCACCCCTCCACTTT.

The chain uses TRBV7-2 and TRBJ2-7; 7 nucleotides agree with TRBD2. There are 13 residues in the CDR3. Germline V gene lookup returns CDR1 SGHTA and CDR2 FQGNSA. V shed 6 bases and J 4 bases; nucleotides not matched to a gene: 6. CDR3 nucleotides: TGTGCCAGCAGACGCGGGGGAAGGTACGAGCAGTACTTC. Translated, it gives CASRRGGRYEQYF.

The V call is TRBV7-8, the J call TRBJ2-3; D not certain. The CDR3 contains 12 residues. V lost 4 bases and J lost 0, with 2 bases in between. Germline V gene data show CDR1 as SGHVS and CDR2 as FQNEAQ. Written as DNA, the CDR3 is TGTGCCAGCAGCTCTAGCACAGATACGCAGTATTTT. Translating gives CASSSSTDTQYF. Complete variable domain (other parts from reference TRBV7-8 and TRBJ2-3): GAGVSQSPRYKVAKRGQDVALRCDPISGHVSLFWYQQALGQGPEFLTYFQNEAQLDKSGLPSDRFFAERPEGSVSTLKIQRTQQEDSAVYLCASSSSTDTQYFGPGTRLTVL.

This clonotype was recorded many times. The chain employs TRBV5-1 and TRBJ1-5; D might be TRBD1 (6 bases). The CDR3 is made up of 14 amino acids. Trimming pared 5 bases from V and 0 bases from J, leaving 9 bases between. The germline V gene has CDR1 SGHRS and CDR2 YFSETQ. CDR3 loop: CASRPGDSNQPQHF. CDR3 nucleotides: TGCGCCAGCAGGCCAGGGGATAGCAATCAGCCCCAGCATTTT.

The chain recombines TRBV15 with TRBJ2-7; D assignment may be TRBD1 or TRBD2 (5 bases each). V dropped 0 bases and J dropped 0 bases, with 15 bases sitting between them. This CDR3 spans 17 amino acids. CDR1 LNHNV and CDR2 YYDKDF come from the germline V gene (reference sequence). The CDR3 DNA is TGTGCCACCAGCAGAGATTGGAGTGAGGGGAGCTCCTACGAGCAGTACTTC. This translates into CATSRDWSEGSSYEQYF.

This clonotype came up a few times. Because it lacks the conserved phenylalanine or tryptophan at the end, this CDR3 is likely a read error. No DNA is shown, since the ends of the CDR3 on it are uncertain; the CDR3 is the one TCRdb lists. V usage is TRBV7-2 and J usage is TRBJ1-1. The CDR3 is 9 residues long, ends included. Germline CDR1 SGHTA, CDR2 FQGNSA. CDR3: CASAAVAFG.

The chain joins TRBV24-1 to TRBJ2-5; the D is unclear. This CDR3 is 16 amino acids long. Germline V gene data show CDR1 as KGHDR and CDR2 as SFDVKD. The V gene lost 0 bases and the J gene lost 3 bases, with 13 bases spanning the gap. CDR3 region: CATSDLSSGRKETQYF. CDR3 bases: TGTGCCACCAGTGATTTGAGCTCGGGCAGGAAAGAGACCCAGTACTTC.

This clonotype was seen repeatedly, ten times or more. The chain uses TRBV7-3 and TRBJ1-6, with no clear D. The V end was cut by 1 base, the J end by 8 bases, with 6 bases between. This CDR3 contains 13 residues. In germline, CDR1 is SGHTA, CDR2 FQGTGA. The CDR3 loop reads CASSLMSHSPLHF. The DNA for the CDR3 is TGTGCCAGCAGCTTAATGAGTCATTCACCCCTCCACTTT.

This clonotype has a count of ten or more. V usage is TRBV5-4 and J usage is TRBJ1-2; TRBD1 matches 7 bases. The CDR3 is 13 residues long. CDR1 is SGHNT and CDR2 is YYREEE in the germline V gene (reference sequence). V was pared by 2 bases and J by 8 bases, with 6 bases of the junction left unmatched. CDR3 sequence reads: CASSFPTGLGYTF. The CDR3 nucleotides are TGTGCCAGCAGCTTCCCGACAGGGCTAGGCTACACCTTC.

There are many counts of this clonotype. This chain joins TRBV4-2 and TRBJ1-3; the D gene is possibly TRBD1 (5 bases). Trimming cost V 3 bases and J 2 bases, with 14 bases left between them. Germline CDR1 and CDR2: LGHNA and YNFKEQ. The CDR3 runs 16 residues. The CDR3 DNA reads TGTGCCAGCAGCCACGGATCAGGGATTACTGGAAACACCATATATTTT. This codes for CASSHGSGITGNTIYF.

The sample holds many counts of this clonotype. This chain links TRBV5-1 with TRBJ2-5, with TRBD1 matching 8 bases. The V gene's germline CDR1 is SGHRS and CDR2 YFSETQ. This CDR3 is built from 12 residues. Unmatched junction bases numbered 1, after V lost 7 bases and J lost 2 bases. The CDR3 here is CASGQGQETQYF. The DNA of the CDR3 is TGCGCCAGCGGACAGGGTCAAGAGACCCAGTACTTC.

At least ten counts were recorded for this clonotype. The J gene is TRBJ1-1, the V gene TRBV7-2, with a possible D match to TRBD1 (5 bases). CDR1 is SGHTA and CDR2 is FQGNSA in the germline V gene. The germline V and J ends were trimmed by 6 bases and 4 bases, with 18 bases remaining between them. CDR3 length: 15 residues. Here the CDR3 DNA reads TGTGCCAGCAGATGGGACCTAACGGGGGGCACTGAAGCTTTCTTT. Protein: CASRWDLTGGTEAFF.

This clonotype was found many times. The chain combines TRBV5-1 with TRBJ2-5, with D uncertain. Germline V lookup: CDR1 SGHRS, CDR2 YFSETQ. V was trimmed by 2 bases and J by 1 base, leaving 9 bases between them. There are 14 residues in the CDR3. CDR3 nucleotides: TGCGCCAGCAGCTTAGCAGTGATCCAAGAGACCCAGTACTTC. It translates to CASSLAVIQETQYF.

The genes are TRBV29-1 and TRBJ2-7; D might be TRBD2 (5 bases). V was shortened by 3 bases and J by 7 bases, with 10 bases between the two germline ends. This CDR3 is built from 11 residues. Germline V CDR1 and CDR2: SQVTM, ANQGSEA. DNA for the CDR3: TGCAGCGTTGACACCCTAGCTGAGCAGTACTTC. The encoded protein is CSVDTLAEQYF.

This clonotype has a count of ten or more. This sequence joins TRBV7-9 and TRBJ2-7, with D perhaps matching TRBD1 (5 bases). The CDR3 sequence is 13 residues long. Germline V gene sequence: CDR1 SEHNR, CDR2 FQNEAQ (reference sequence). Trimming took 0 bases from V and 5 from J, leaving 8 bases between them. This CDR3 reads CASSLALGDEQYF. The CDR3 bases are TGTGCCAGCAGCTTAGCGTTAGGGGACGAGCAGTACTTC.

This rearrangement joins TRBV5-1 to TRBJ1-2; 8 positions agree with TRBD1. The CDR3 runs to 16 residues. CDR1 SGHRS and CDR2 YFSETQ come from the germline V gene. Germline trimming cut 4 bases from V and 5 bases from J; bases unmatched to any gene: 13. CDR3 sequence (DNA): TGCGCCAGCAGCGGGGGCCCAGGACAGGGCGGGTATGGCTACACCTTC. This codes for CASSGGPGQGGYGYTF.

For the CDR3, the DNA is TGTGCCAGCGGGCCTTTTGGGCGAGGGAACACTGAAGCTTTCTTT. Amino acid sequence: CASGPFGRGNTEAFF. The V call is TRBV7-9, the J call TRBJ1-1; unclear D gene. CDR1 and CDR2 from the germline V gene are SEHNR and FQNEAQ (reference sequence). V dropped 8 bases and J dropped 1 base, with 17 bases sitting between them. The CDR3 is made up of 15 amino acids.

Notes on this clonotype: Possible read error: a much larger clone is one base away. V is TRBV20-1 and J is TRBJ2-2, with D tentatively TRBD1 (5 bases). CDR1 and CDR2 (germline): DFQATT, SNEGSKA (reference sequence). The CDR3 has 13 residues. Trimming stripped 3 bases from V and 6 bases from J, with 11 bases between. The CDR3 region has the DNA TGCAGTGCTAGCAATCTCAGGGCCGGGGAGCTGTTTTTT. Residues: CSASNLRAGELFF.

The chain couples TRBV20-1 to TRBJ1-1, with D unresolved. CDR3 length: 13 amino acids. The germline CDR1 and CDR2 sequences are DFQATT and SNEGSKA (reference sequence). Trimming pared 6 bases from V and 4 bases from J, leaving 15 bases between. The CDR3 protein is CSARLAGFTEAFF. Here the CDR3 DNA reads TGCAGTGCGAGACTAGCGGGATTCACTGAAGCTTTCTTT.

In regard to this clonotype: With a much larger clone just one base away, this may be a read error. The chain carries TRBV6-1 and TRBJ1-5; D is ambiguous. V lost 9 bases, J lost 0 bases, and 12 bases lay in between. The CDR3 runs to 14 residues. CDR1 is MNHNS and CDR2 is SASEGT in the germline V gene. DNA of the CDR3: TGTGCCAGTAATGGAGGGTTTAGCAATCAGCCCCAGCATTTT. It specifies CASNGGFSNQPQHF.

CDR3 nucleotides: TGTGCCAGCAGTAATAGCGGGGCACCCTACTATGGCTACACCTTC. It translates to CASSNSGAPYYGYTF. The genes are TRBV9 and TRBJ1-2; TRBD1 might be the D (5 bases). The CDR3 extends over 15 amino acids. V was pared by 5 bases and J by 3 bases, with 17 bases between. Germline loops: CDR1 SGDLS, CDR2 YYNGEE. Based on the CDR3 plus reference TRBV9 and TRBJ1-2, the full variable domain is DSGVTQTPKHLITATGQRVTLRCSPRSGDLSVYWYQQSLDQGLQFLIQYYNGEERAKGNILERFSAQQFPDLHSELNLSSLELGDSALYFCASSNSGAPYYGYTFGSGTRLTVV.

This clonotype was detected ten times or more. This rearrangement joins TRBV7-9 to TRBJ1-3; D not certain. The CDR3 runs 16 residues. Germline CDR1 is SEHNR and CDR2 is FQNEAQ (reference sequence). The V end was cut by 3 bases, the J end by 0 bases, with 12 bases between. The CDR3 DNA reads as TGTGCCAGCAGCTTTTTCCTCCCAAACTCTGGAAACACCATATATTTT. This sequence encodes CASSFFLPNSGNTIYF. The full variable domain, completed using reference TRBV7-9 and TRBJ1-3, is DTGVSQNPRHKITKRGQNVTFRCDPISEHNRLYWYRQTLGQGPEFLTYFQNEAQLEKSRLLSDRFSAERPKGSFSTLEIQRTEQGDSAMYLCASSFFLPNSGNTIYFGEGSWLTVV.

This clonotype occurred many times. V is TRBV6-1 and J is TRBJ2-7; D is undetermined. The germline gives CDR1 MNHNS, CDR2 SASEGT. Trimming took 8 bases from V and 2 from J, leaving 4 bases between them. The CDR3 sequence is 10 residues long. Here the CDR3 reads CASAAYEQYF. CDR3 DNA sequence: TGTGCCAGCGCCGCCTACGAGCAGTACTTC.

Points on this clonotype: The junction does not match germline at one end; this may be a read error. The CDR3 loop is CSAETSSYEQYF. The CDR3 region has the DNA TGCAGCGCTGAAACTAGCTCCTACGAGCAGTACTTC. V gene TRBV29-1 combines with J gene TRBJ2-7, with D possibly TRBD2 on 5 matching bases. The CDR3 is 12 amino acids. CDR1 and CDR2 (germline): SQVTM, ANQGSEA.

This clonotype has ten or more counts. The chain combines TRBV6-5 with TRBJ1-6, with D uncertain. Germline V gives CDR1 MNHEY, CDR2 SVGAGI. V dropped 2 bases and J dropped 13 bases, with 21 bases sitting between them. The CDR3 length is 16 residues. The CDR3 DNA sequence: TGTGCCAGCAGTTACGGAACAGTCATGGACCCCCGTCCCCTCCACTTT. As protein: CASSYGTVMDPRPLHF.

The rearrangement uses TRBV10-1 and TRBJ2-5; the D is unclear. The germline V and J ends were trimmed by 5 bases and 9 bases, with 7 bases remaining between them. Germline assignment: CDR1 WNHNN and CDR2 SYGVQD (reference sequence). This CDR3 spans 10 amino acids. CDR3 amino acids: CASSRMAQYF. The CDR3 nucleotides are TGCGCCAGCAGTCGAATGGCCCAGTACTTC.

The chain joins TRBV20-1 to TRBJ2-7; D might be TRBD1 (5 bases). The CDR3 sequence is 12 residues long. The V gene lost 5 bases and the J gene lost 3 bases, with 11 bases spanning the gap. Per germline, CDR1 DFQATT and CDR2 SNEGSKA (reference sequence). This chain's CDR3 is CSADRPNYEQYF. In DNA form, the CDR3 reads TGCAGTGCTGACAGACCCAACTACGAGCAGTACTTC.

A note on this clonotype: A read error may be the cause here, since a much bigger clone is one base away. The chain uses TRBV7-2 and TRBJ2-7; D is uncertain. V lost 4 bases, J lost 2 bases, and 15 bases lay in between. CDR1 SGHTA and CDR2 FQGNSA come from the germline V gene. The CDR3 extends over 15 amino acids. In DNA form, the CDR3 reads TGTGCCAGCAGCTCAACAAGAACACCTACCTACGAGCAGTACTTC. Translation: CASSSTRTPTYEQYF.